These 6 T cell receptor beta chains share one sample of origin, sequenced in a study of T-cell reconstitution after alpha-beta-depleted transplantation in children. Unique molecular identifiers featured in how the TCRbeta library was prepared. MiXCR was run by TCRdb on the PCR reads, yielding one entry per CDR3 protein. The data contain about 340,000 distinct CDR3 sequences, 10% of them singletons. This specimen consisted of PBMCs from the stem cell graft donor, obtained from the stem cell graft. All receptors derive from a human donor who donated a stem cell graft to a child with acute lymphoblastic leukemia.

This clonotype showed up many times. The J gene is TRBJ2-7, the V gene TRBV10-2, with 10 bases fitting TRBD1. This CDR3 has 15 residues. Germline CDR1 and CDR2: WSHSY and SAAADI. The junction had 8 bases not matched to a gene; V was cut back by 6 bases and J by 3 bases. CDR3 region: CASRDSGTGDYEQYF. CDR3 DNA sequence: TGCGCCAGCAGGGATTCCGGGACAGGGGACTACGAGCAGTACTTC.

For this clonotype: This clone may be a read error of a much larger clone one base away. The chain couples TRBV9 to TRBJ2-7; the D gene is possibly TRBD2 (6 bases). This CDR3 region has 14 residues. Trimming stripped 3 bases from V and 2 bases from J, with 12 bases between. Germline V gene data show CDR1 as SGDLS and CDR2 as YYNGEE. This CDR3 is CASSGERVAYEQYF. CDR3 DNA sequence: TGTGCCAGCAGCGGCGAGCGGGTGGCCTACGAGCAGTACTTC. The full variable domain, rest sourced from reference TRBV9 and TRBJ2-7, is DSGVTQTPKHLITATGQRVTLRCSPRSGDLSVYWYQQSLDQGLQFLIQYYNGEERAKGNILERFSAQQFPDLHSELNLSSLELGDSALYFCASSGERVAYEQYFGPGTRLTVT.

The chain has TRBV19 and TRBJ2-3, with TRBD1 matching over 7 bases. The CDR3 length is 16 residues. Germline CDR1 and CDR2: LNHDA and SQIVND (reference sequence). V shed 2 bases and J 12 bases; nucleotides not matched to a gene: 17. CDR3 region: CASSISSQGGTDIQYF. The DNA of the CDR3 is TGTGCCAGTAGTATATCCAGCCAAGGGGGCACAGATATCCAGTATTTT.

This clonotype was picked up one time. The conserved phenylalanine or tryptophan is not found at the CDR3 terminus, so this likely reflects a read error. The chain recombines TRBV20-1 with TRBJ1-2; 8 nucleotides line up with TRBD1. Trimming at V came to 5 bases and at J to 4 bases, leaving 12 bases not matched to a gene. The CDR3 is 15 amino acids. The germline CDR1 and CDR2 sequences are DFQATT and SNEGSKA (reference sequence). This CDR3 is CSAPRAGQEGYGYTL. As DNA, the CDR3 is TGCAGTGCTCCCCGCGCGGGACAGGAGGGCTATGGCTACACCTTG.

This clonotype was found a few times. This chain uses TRBV4-3 with TRBJ2-1; weak D call: TRBD2 (5 bases). Germline V lookup: CDR1 LGHNA, CDR2 YSLEER. V gave up 0 bases and J gave up 4 bases, with 13 bases separating them. CDR3 length equals 16 residues. The CDR3 DNA sequence: TGCGCCAGCAGCCAAGAGGGAGTGACACGGTACAATGAGCAGTTCTTC. Translation gives CASSQEGVTRYNEQFF.

V and J are TRBV5-5 and TRBJ2-1; TRBD2 agrees at 7 bases. CDR1 and CDR2 from the germline V gene are SGHKS and YYEKEE (reference sequence). CDR3 length: 15 amino acids. Trimming cost V 7 bases and J 0 bases; bases outside gene matches: 7. CDR3 sequence: CASLPRTSSYNEQFF. The CDR3 DNA follows: TGTGCCAGCCTTCCCCGGACTAGCTCCTACAATGAGCAGTTCTTC.